The sequence of this T cell receptor beta chain was determined in a study of patients and donors after allogeneic stem cell transplantation. TCRdb used MiXCR to reprocess the RT-PCR reads, holding one entry per CDR3 protein. Counted here are some 880,000 distinct CDR3 sequences, roughly 18% occurring once; the ten biggest clones make up around 6%. This receptor was identified in a human donor who was either an allogeneic HSCT recipient or a stem cell or donor lymphocyte infusion donor (not recorded which). It is not recorded whose cells these are; they may come from a transplant donor. The sequenced material came from blood, either unsorted or a sorted T cell fraction (not recorded which).

The CDR3 is CASSFEAPTDTQYF. The CDR3 DNA is TGTGCCAGCAGTTTTGAGGCTCCCACAGATACGCAGTATTTT. The chain is built from TRBV27 and TRBJ2-3; D not resolved. The CDR3 extends over 14 amino acids. The germline CDR1 and CDR2 sequences are MNHEY and SMNVEV (reference sequence). Between the trimmed V and J ends, which lost 3 bases and 2 bases, there was a span of 9 bases.